One sample yielded the 11 T cell receptor beta chains listed below, sequenced in a study of T cell repertoires in cytomegalovirus infection. Antigens of these TCRs are unknown. TCRdb reprocessed the reads via MiXCR and lists one record per CDR3 protein. The sample lists approximately 770,000 distinct CDR3 sequences; 25% to 35% were seen once. The sequencing here drew on cultured CD8+ T cells from PBMCs, taken from culture after CMV antigen stimulation. The receptors here all came from a human donor in good health (CMV status not recorded). Some clones in this sample may be carry-over from other donors' samples.

The rearrangement joins TRBV7-4 to TRBJ1-5; a weak D match, TRBD1 (5 bases). The CDR3 contains 12 residues. The V gene's germline CDR1 is SGHVT and CDR2 SQSDAQ. Trimming shortened V by 7 bases and J by 4 bases, and 8 bases separated the two germline ends. Written as DNA, the CDR3 is TGTGCCAGCAATGAGGGGAATCAGCCCCAGCATTTT. The encoded protein is CASNEGNQPQHF.

This chain joins TRBV6-8 and TRBJ1-2; a possible D gene is TRBD1 (6 bases). The germline V gene encodes CDR1 MNHGY and CDR2 SAAAGT. V was shortened by 5 bases and J by 0 bases, with 13 bases between the two germline ends. This CDR3 is built from 15 residues. The CDR3 sequence is CASSPQGATNYGYTF. Written as DNA, the CDR3 is TGTGCCAGCAGTCCACAGGGCGCGACTAACTATGGCTACACCTTC.

This chain uses TRBV27 with TRBJ2-3; 7 positions agree with TRBD1. J lost 13 bases, V lost 5 bases, and 12 bases had no gene match. This CDR3 region has 13 residues. Germline V gene lookup returns CDR1 MNHEY and CDR2 SMNVEV (reference sequence). CDR3 protein: CASSVTPGQLKYF. For the CDR3, the DNA is TGTGCCAGCAGTGTGACTCCGGGACAGTTGAAGTATTTT.

This chain links TRBV13 with TRBJ2-7, with 8 bases lining up with TRBD1. CDR1 and CDR2 (germline): PRHDT, FYEKMQ (reference sequence). V was pared by 5 bases and J by 7 bases, with 10 bases of the junction left unmatched. This CDR3 has 14 amino acids. The CDR3 DNA sequence: TGTGCCAGCAGCCCCCGGACAGGGTTGAGGGAGCAGTACTTC. It yields the protein CASSPRTGLREQYF.

This clonotype has a handful of counts. A read error may produce the germline difference seen at one junction end. The CDR3: CASSEEKGRFSLHF. For the CDR3, the DNA is TGCGCCAGCAGCGAAGAGAAGGGCCGGTTCTCCCTCCACTTT. The rearrangement uses TRBV4-1 and TRBJ1-6; D gene unclear. Germline CDR1 MGHRA, CDR2 YSYEKL. The CDR3 is made up of 14 amino acids.

A remark on this clonotype: A read error may produce the germline difference seen at one junction end. This chain links TRBV6-5 with TRBJ2-2; D gene unclear. Germline V gene lookup returns CDR1 MNHEY and CDR2 SVGAGI. This CDR3 spans 15 amino acids. The CDR3 spells CVSSPNPGYTGELFF. Here the CDR3 DNA reads TGTGTCAGCAGCCCTAACCCAGGTTACACCGGGGAGCTGTTTTTT.

This clonotype was seen ten or more times. The chain joins TRBV7-8 to TRBJ1-5, with D tentatively TRBD1 (6 bases). The V gene's germline CDR1 is SGHVS and CDR2 FQNEAQ. The CDR3 loop spans 15 amino acids. Trimming took off 4 bases at V and 7 bases at J, with 17 bases between the two ends. The CDR3 here is CASSSPLEGGQPQHF. The CDR3 region has the DNA TGTGCCAGCAGCTCCCCCCTCGAGGGGGGGCAGCCCCAGCATTTT.

The chain recombines TRBV19 with TRBJ1-1; the D is unclear. CDR3 length: 14 amino acids. The V gene lost 5 bases and the J gene lost 1 base, with 11 bases spanning the gap. From germline, CDR1 is LNHDA and CDR2 SQIVND (reference sequence). The CDR3 DNA reads TGTGCCAGTAGTGTCCCTTTCGCGAACACTGAAGCTTTCTTT. It codes for CASSVPFANTEAFF.

Ten or more counts support this clonotype. The V and J genes are TRBV7-2 and TRBJ1-2; TRBD1 agrees at 8 bases. Unmatched junction bases numbered 9, after V lost 1 base and J lost 8 bases. CDR3 length: 15 residues. Germline CDR1 SGHTA, CDR2 FQGNSA. In nucleotides, the CDR3 is TGTGCCAGCAGCTTAGGGGACAGGAGCGTTTTAGGCTACACCTTC. Encoded protein: CASSLGDRSVLGYTF.

Notes on this clonotype: A junction boundary mismatches the germline segment, possibly from a read error. The rearrangement joins TRBV12-3 or TRBV12-4 to TRBJ1-2; 7 nucleotides match TRBD1. The CDR3 is made up of 9 amino acids. CDR3 residues: CAGQDGQVF. CDR3 coding DNA: TGTGCCGGACAGGATGGACAGGTCTTC.

This clonotype was observed a handful of times. CDR3 DNA sequence: TGCGCCAGCAGCCAAGCGGGCAGGGGGCGTATTAATGAAAAACTGTTTTTT. As protein: CASSQAGRGRINEKLFF. This rearrangement joins TRBV4-3 to TRBJ1-4, with 8 bases matching TRBD1. The trim removed 1 base at V and 4 bases at J, leaving 8 bases unmatched. The CDR3 is made up of 17 amino acids. Per germline, CDR1 LGHNA and CDR2 YSLEER.